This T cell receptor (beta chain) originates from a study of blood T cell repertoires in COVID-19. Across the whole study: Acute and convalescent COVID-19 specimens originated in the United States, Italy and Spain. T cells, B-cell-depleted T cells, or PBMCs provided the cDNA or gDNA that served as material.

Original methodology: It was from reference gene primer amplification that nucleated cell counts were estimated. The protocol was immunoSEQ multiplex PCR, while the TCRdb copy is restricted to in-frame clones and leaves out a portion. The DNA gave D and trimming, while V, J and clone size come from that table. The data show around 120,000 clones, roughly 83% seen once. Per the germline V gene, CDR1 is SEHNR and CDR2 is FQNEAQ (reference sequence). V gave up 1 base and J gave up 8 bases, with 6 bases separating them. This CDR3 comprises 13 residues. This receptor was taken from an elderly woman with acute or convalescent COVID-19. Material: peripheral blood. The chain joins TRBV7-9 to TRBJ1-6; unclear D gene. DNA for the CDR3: TGTGCCAGCAGCTTAGTCGGTGATTCACCCCTCCACTTT. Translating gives CASSLVGDSPLHF.